Reported below is one T cell receptor beta chain. The CDR3 extends over 14 amino acids. V dropped 5 bases and J dropped 4; count of bases not matched to a gene: 6. The V gene's germline CDR1 is SGHTA and CDR2 FQGNSA. Using immunoSEQ multiplex PCR, the repertoire was profiled, and TCRdb retains in-frame clones only, with some absent. The table lists around 160,000 clones, just over 85% of them singletons. The sample originates from a study of blood T cell repertoires in COVID-19. This TCR came from a man in his fifties or sixties with acute or convalescent COVID-19. Sequencing was done on a sample of peripheral blood. The V and J genes are TRBV7-2 and TRBJ1-1, with 8 bases matching TRBD1. CDR3 DNA: TGTGCCAGCAGCCGGGGACAGGCCGTCACTGAAGCTTTCTTT. Residues: CASSRGQAVTEAFF.